The clone carrying this TCR beta chain has only one observation. Its antigen is not identified. TCRdb's table, derived via immunoSEQ multiplex PCR, lists solely in-frame clones and lacks some. The sample shows tens of thousands of clones, roughly 94% of them seen only once. The sample comes from a study of siplizumab effects on memory and regulatory T cells. The V gene end was trimmed by 3 bases and the J gene end by 5 bases; junction bases not matched to a gene: 9. In germline, CDR1 is MNHEY, CDR2 SMNVEV (reference sequence). The length of the CDR3 is 16 residues. Study conclusions and caveats: A major contribution to the alloresponse seemed to be made by naive T cells, which seemed more diverse than memory cells. Siplizumab caused a significant drop in alloreactive sequences traceable to unstimulated CD4+ memory cells.

V gene TRBV27 combines with J gene TRBJ2-7; TRBD2 matches 11 bases. This sequence was found in a human donor in good health. Sequenced input: CD8+ T cells sorted from blood. The CDR3 is CASSFLLAGGPNEQYF. The CDR3, as DNA: TGTGCCAGCAGTTTTTTATTAGCGGGAGGGCCCAACGAGCAGTACTTC.